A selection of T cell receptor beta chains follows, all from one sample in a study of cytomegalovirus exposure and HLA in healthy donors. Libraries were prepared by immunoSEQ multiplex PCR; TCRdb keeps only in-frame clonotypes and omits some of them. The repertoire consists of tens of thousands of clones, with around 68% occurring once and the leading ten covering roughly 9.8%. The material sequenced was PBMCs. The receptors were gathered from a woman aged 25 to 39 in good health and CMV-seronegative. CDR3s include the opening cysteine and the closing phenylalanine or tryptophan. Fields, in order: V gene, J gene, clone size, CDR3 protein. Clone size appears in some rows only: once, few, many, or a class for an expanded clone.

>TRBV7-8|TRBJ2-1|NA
CASSLDRGNEQFF
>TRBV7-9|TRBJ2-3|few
CASSLKGLASTDTQYF
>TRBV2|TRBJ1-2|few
CASSGENYGYTF
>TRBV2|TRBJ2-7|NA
CASIPGTGSYEQYF
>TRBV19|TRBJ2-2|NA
CASSGLAGAYTGELFF
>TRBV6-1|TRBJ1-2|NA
CASYTGSVRYGYTF
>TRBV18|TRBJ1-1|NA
CASSPPGQLLAFF
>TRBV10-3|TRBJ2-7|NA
CAISANYEQYF
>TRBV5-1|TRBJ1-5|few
CASSSGPNQPQHF
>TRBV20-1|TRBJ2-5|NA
CSASSGETQYF
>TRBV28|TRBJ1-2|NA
CASSQRGTRYGYTF
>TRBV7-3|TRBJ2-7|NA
CASSSEGGIVYEQYF
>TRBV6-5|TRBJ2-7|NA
CASSYSSLRGSEQYF
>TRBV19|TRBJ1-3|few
CASSIDSWGRTGNTIYF
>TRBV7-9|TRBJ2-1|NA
CASSFHSGGADNEQFF
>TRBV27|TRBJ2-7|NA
CASSRGNLYEQYF
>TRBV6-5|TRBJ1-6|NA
CASTVGSGGGSPLHF
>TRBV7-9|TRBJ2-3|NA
CASTPPRRPTDTQYF
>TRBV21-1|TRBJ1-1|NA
CASSSRGQRIMNTEAFF
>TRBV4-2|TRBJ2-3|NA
CASSLQGQGAADTQYF
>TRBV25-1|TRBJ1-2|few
CASTDRSYGYTF
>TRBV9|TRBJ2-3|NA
CASSVGASPSTDTQYF
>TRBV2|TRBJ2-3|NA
CASRRTYTDTQYF
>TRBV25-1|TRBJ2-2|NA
CASHGPGLAGELFF
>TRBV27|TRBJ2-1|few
CASSPGGSYNEQFF
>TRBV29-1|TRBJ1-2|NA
CSVRSRGVDYGYTF
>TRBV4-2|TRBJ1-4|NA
CASSQDSGGEKLFF
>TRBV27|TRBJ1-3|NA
CASSMRQGGSGIVYGNTIYF